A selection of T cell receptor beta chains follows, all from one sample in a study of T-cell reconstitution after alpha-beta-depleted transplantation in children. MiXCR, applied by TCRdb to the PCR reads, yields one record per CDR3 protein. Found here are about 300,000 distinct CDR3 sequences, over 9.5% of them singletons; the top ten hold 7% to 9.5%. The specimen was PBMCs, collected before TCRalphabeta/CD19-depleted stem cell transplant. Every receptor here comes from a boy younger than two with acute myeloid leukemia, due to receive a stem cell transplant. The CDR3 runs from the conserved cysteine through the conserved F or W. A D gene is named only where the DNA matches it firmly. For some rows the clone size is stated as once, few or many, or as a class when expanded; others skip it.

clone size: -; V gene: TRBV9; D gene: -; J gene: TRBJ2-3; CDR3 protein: CASSLGDSSADTQYF; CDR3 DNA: TGTGCCAGCAGCCTCGGGGACTCCTCGGCCGATACGCAGTATTTT
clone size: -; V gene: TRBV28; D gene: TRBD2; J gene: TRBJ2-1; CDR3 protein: CASSLTSSNEQFF; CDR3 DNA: TGTGCCAGCAGCCTGACTAGCAGCAATGAGCAGTTCTTC
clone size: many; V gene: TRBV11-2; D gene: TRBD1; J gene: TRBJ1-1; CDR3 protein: CASSAYRGPDTEAFF; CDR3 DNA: TGTGCCAGCAGCGCCTACAGGGGGCCCGACACTGAAGCTTTCTTT
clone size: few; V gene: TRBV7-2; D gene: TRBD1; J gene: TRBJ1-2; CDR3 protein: CASSLERQGAAYGYTF; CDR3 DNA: TGTGCCAGCAGCTTAGAGAGACAGGGGGCGGCCTATGGCTACACCTTC
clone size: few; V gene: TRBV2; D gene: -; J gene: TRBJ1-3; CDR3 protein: CASRGSTIYF; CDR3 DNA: TGTGCCAGCCGGGGAAGCACCATATATTTT
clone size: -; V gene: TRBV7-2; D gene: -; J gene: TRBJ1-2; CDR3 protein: CASSPAAGGGLGYTF; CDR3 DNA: TGTGCCAGCAGCCCCGCGGCCGGGGGCGGTTTGGGCTACACCTTC
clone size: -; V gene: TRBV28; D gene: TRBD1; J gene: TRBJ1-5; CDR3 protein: CASSKGQAYSNQPQHF; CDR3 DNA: TGTGCCAGCAGCAAAGGACAGGCTTATAGCAATCAGCCCCAGCATTTT
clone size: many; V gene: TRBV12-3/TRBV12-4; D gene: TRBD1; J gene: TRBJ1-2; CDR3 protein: CASTEQGVGSGYTF; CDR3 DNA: TGTGCCAGCACTGAACAGGGGGTCGGTTCTGGCTACACCTTC
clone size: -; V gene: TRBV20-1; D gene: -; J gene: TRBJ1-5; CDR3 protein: CSASLTRARNQPQHF; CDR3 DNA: TGCAGTGCTAGCCTGACAAGGGCCCGCAATCAGCCCCAGCATTTT
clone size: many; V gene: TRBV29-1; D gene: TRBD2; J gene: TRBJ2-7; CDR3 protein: CSVGSTSGRSYEQYF; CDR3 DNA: TGCAGCGTTGGCTCCACTAGCGGGAGGTCATACGAGCAGTACTTC
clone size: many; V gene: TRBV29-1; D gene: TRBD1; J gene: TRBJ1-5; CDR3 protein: CSVTGQGTNQPQHF; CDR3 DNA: TGCAGCGTGACGGGACAGGGAACGAATCAGCCCCAGCATTTT